This entry lists 18 T cell receptor beta chains sequenced from one sample in a study of blood T cell repertoires in COVID-19. Some clones are missing from TCRdb's copy, which holds only in-frame ones; the method was immunoSEQ multiplex PCR. Of roughly 250,000 clones listed, approximately 91% were seen once; the top ten hold about 2.3%. Input material: PBMCs or T cells enriched from blood (not recorded which). These receptors were obtained from a woman in her 40s with acute COVID-19.

The chain employs TRBV4-1 and TRBJ2-5; D gene unclear. With 1 base removed from V and 6 bases from J, the gap between germline ends came to 3 bases. CDR3 length: 11 residues. The germline V gene has CDR1 MGHRA and CDR2 YSYEKL. The CDR3, as DNA: TGCGCCAGCAGCCAAGGGCAGACCCAGTACTTC. Translation gives CASSQGQTQYF.

V gene TRBV3-1 (or the pseudogene TRBV3-2) combines with J gene TRBJ1-4; TRBD1 matches at 9 bases. Germline V gene lookup returns CDR1 LGHDT and CDR2 YNNKEL (reference sequence). This CDR3 comprises 15 residues. The trim removed 4 bases at V and 7 bases at J, leaving 7 bases unmatched. CDR3 sequence reads: CASSRGTGMGEKLFF. The DNA for the CDR3 is TGTGCCAGCAGCCGAGGGACAGGGATGGGTGAAAAACTGTTTTTT.

CDR3 residues: CASRAGRTEAFF. The CDR3 DNA follows: TGTGCCAGCAGGGCAGGAAGGACTGAAGCTTTCTTT. The genes are TRBV12-3 or TRBV12-4 and TRBJ1-1; D is unresolved. The CDR3 sequence is 12 residues long. The germline V and J ends were trimmed by 6 bases and 5 bases, with 10 bases remaining between them.

The V call is TRBV9, the J call TRBJ1-4, with D hard to call. The CDR3 spans 18 residues. The germline CDR1 and CDR2 sequences are SGDLS and YYNGEE. Trimming shortened V by 4 bases and J by 0 bases, and 19 bases separated the two germline ends. The CDR3 DNA sequence: TGTGCCAGCAGCCCCTACAGTAATTCTTCTGCAACTAATGAAAAACTGTTTTTT. Translating gives CASSPYSNSSATNEKLFF.

This clone has a single count. The rearrangement joins TRBV12-3 or TRBV12-4 to TRBJ2-2; TRBD1 is a possible D gene (5 bases). This CDR3 contains 13 residues. Between the trimmed V and J ends, which lost 3 bases and 6 bases, there was a span of 8 bases. This CDR3 reads CASSFWGSGELFF. The CDR3 bases are TGTGCCAGCAGTTTTTGGGGCTCCGGGGAGCTGTTTTTT.

This clone was counted a single time. This chain links TRBV5-6 with TRBJ2-5; D gene unclear. CDR3 size: 14 residues. Trimming pared 0 bases from V and 4 bases from J, leaving 10 bases between. Germline V gene sequence: CDR1 SGHDT, CDR2 YYEEEE. The CDR3, as DNA: TGTGCCAGCAGCTTGGTCTACAGTGGAGAGACCCAGTACTTC. This encodes CASSLVYSGETQYF.

The rearrangement joins TRBV7-3 to TRBJ2-1; 7 nucleotides match TRBD2. Per the germline V gene, CDR1 is SGHTA and CDR2 is FQGTGA. V shed 2 bases, J shed 0 bases, and the junction held 4 bases outside the gene matches. The CDR3 sequence is 16 residues long. CDR3 DNA sequence: TGTGCCAGCAGCTTAGGGCGGGGGAGCTCCTACAATGAGCAGTTCTTC. Its protein is CASSLGRGSSYNEQFF.

The chain recombines TRBV2 with TRBJ1-6; TRBD1 agrees at 8 bases. The CDR3 sequence is 15 residues long. Germline trimming cut 6 bases from V and 5 bases from J; bases unmatched to any gene: 6. CDR1 SNHLY and CDR2 FYNNEI come from the germline V gene. CDR3 in DNA: TGTGCCAGCAGCCCCAGGGGGCTGGATAATTCACCCCTCCACTTT. It yields the protein CASSPRGLDNSPLHF.

The CDR3, as DNA: TGTGCCAGCAGCCAAACCGACAGACCCTATGGCTACACCTTC. Residues: CASSQTDRPYGYTF. V gene TRBV4-2 combines with J gene TRBJ1-2; TRBD1 is a possible D gene (5 bases). The CDR3 is 14 residues long. Trimming cost V 2 bases and J 4 bases, with 11 bases left between them. Germline V gene data show CDR1 as LGHNA and CDR2 as YNFKEQ.

V gene TRBV7-6 combines with J gene TRBJ2-3; 8 bases align to TRBD2. The CDR3 covers 18 residues. Per germline, CDR1 SGHVS and CDR2 FNYEAQ. Losses at the gene ends were 2 bases for V and 5 bases for J; bases not matched to a gene: 15. As DNA, the CDR3 is TGTGCCAGCAGCTTACCCCTAAAGCGGGAGTATTATGGAGATACGCAGTATTTT. Residues: CASSLPLKREYYGDTQYF.

The V and J genes are TRBV5-1 and TRBJ1-1, with D tentatively TRBD1 (5 bases). The CDR3 has 13 amino acids. Germline CDR1 reads SGHRS; CDR2 reads YFSETQ. Trimming pared 4 bases from V and 11 bases from J, leaving 18 bases between. The CDR3 spells CASSRSPTEVAFF. CDR3 DNA sequence: TGCGCCAGCAGCCGGTCCCCGACAGAGGTTGCTTTCTTT.

This chain uses TRBV27 with TRBJ2-7, with D maybe TRBD2 (6 bases). The CDR3 spans 14 residues. The germline V and J ends were trimmed by 4 bases and 1 base, with 11 bases remaining between them. Germline CDR1 is MNHEY and CDR2 is SMNVEV (reference sequence). CDR3 amino acids: CASSSGGISYEQYF. CDR3 nucleotide sequence: TGTGCCAGCAGTTCTGGCGGGATATCCTACGAGCAGTACTTC.

V gene TRBV9 combines with J gene TRBJ2-2, with 8 bases fitting TRBD2. Trimming removed 4 bases from V and 4 bases from J; junction bases left unmatched: 15. The CDR3 has 18 amino acids. Germline V gene sequence: CDR1 SGDLS, CDR2 YYNGEE. The CDR3 spells CASSPSGRGAPVTGELFF. In DNA, the CDR3 is TGTGCCAGCAGCCCCTCCGGGCGGGGGGCCCCGGTCACCGGGGAGCTGTTTTTT.

This rearrangement joins TRBV30 to TRBJ1-3; D remains ambiguous. V was cut by 4 bases and J by 5 bases, with 15 bases left in between. The CDR3 is 14 amino acids. Germline V gene sequence: CDR1 GTSNPN, CDR2 SVGIG (reference sequence). The CDR3 spells CAWIVDKIRNTIYF. The CDR3 DNA reads as TGTGCCTGGATTGTCGACAAAATCCGAAACACCATATATTTT.

The chain carries TRBV27 and TRBJ2-1; a possible D gene is TRBD2 (6 bases). Trimming cost V 3 bases and J 12 bases, with 15 bases left between them. The CDR3 is 13 amino acids. The V gene's germline CDR1 is MNHEY and CDR2 SMNVEV (reference sequence). DNA of the CDR3: TGTGCCAGCAGTTTGGGTGGGTCGCGGGGGCAGTTCTTC. Translating it yields CASSLGGSRGQFF.

The chain is built from TRBV27 and TRBJ1-6, with 9 bases matching TRBD1. CDR3 size: 13 residues. The V and J ends lost 6 bases and 7 bases, in that order; junction bases with no gene match: 1. CDR1 MNHEY and CDR2 SMNVEV come from the germline V gene (reference sequence). CDR3 DNA: TGTGCCAGCAGGGACAGGGGAAATTCACCCCTCCACTTT. Translating gives CASRDRGNSPLHF.

The chain is built from TRBV19 and TRBJ1-5; weak D call: TRBD1 (5 bases). The V end was cut by 4 bases, the J end by 9 bases, with 16 bases between. This CDR3 spans 14 amino acids. Germline V CDR1 and CDR2: LNHDA, SQIVND (reference sequence). This CDR3 reads CASSNGRARGPQHF. In nucleotides, the CDR3 is TGTGCCAGTAGTAACGGCAGGGCCCGAGGGCCCCAGCATTTT.

The chain is built from TRBV2 and TRBJ1-2; 8 bases align to TRBD1. V lost 4 bases and J lost 1; bases outside the gene matches: 2. Per the germline V gene, CDR1 is SNHLY and CDR2 is FYNNEI. The CDR3 is made up of 14 amino acids. CDR3 residues: CASSGTGLNYGYTF. CDR3 sequence (DNA): TGTGCCAGCAGTGGGACAGGGCTTAACTATGGCTACACCTTC.